This record concerns one T cell receptor (beta chain) sequence. This entry comes from a study of T cell changes during pregnancy in multiple sclerosis. Some clones are missing from TCRdb's copy, which holds only in-frame ones; the method was immunoSEQ multiplex PCR. The data contain just under 80,000 clones, about 93% of them singletons. The CDR3 length is 15 residues. The V end lost 1 base, the J end lost 7 bases, and 13 bases lay between the germline ends. Germline CDR1 and CDR2: SGHTA and FQGNSA. V usage is TRBV7-2 and J usage is TRBJ1-4; D is perhaps TRBD1 (5 bases). The source material was peripheral blood, sampled in the second trimester of pregnancy. The TCR was taken from a female donor in good health, enrolled as a control in a pregnancy study. The CDR3 loop reads CASSLGGGGGEKLFF. In DNA, the CDR3 is TGTGCCAGCAGCTTAGGTGGTGGGGGGGGTGAAAAACTGTTTTTT.